This T cell receptor (beta chain) was sequenced in a study of blood T cells in healthy people across ages. Study-wide results and caveats: Naive and antigen-experienced cells could not be conclusively compared, given unsorted PBMCs.

A second PCR of roughly 7 to 11 cycles used a sample-barcoded 5' primer and a J-beta primer mix. Tagging of each cDNA molecule was performed by a template-switch adaptor with 12 random nucleotides. TCRdb re-called the 5' RACE reads through MiXCR, storing one row per CDR3 protein. This repertoire shows fewer than 800,000 distinct CDR3 sequences, about a third found once; its top ten account for 15%. This clonotype appeared many times. Its target is not known. The sample consisted of blood. This clonotype was sampled from a woman older than 75 in good health.

The CDR3 region is CASSLQRNNEQFF. CDR3 DNA: TGTGCCAGCAGCTTACAACGCAACAATGAGCAGTTCTTC. V usage is TRBV7-3 and J usage is TRBJ2-1; D remains ambiguous. V lost 2 bases to trimming and J lost 5 bases, with 7 bases between them. The CDR3 spans 13 residues. Germline V gives CDR1 SGHTA, CDR2 FQGTGA.